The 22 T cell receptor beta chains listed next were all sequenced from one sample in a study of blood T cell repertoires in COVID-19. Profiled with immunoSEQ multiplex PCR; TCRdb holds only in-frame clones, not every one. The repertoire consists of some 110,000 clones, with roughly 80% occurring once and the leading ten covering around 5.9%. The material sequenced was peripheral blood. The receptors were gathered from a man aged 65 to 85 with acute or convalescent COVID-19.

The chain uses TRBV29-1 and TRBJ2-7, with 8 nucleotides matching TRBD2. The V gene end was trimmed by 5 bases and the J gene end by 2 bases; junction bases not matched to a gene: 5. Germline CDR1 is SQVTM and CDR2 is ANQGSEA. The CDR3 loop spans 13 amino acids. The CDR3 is CSVLSGAPYEQYF. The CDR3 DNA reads TGCAGCGTTCTTAGCGGGGCACCCTACGAGCAGTACTTC.

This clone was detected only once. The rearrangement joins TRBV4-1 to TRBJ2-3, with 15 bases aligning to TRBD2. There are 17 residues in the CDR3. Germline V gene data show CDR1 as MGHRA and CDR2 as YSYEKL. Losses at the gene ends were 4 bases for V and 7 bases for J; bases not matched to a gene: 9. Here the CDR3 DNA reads TGCGCCAGCAGCCTCGGACTAGCGGGAGGGCCGGAGTATACGCAGTATTTT. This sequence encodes CASSLGLAGGPEYTQYF.

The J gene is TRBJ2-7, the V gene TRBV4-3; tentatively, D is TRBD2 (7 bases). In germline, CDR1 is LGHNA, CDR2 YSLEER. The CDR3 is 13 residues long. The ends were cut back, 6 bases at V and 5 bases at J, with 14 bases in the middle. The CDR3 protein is CASSGGAIHEQYF. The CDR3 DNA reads TGCGCCAGCAGTGGGGGGGCGATCCACGAGCAGTACTTC.

The CDR3 here is CASSFPHNTGELFF. Here the CDR3 DNA reads TGTGCCAGCAGTTTTCCCCATAACACCGGGGAGCTGTTTTTT. V is TRBV28 and J is TRBJ2-2; D gene uncertain. This CDR3 region has 14 residues. The germline V gene has CDR1 MDHEN and CDR2 SYDVKM. Trimming removed 3 bases from V and 2 bases from J, with 7 bases in between.

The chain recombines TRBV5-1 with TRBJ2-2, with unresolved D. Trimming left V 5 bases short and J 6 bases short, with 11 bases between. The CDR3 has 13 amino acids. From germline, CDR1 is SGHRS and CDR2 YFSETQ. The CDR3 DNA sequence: TGCGCCAGCAGTCTCGGGTTCGCCGGGGAGCTGTTTTTT. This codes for CASSLGFAGELFF.

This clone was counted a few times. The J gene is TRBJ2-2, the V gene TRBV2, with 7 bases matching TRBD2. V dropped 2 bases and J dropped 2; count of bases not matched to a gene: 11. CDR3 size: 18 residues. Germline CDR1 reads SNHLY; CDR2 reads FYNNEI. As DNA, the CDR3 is TGTGCCAGCAGTGAATCGGTAAGGCTAGCGGACAACACCGGGGAGCTGTTTTTT. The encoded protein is CASSESVRLADNTGELFF. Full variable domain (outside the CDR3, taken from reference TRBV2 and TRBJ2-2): EPEVTQTPSHQVTQMGQEVILRCVPISNHLYFYWYRQILGQKVEFLVSFYNNEISEKSEIFDDQFSVERPDGSNFTLKIRSTKLEDSAMYFCASSESVRLADNTGELFFGEGSRLTVL.

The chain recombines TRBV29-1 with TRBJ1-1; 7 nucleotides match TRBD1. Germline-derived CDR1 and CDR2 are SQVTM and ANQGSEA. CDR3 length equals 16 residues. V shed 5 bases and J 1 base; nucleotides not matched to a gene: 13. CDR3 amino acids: CSVKSRTRGRNTEAFF. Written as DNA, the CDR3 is TGCAGCGTTAAGAGTAGGACAAGGGGGCGGAACACTGAAGCTTTCTTT.

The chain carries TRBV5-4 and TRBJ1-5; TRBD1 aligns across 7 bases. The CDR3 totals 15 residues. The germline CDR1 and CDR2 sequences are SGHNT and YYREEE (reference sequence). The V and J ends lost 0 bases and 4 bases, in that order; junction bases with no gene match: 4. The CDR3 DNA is TGTGCCAGCAGCTTGGGTCCAGGGGGAAATCAGCCCCAGCATTTT. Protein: CASSLGPGGNQPQHF.

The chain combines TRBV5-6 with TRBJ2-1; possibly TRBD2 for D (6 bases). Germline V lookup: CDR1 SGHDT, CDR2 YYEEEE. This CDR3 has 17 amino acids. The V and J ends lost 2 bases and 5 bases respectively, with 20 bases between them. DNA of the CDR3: TGTGCCAGCAGCTTTTTGCTGCGGGCTAGCGTCCACAATGAGCAGTTCTTC. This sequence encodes CASSFLLRASVHNEQFF.

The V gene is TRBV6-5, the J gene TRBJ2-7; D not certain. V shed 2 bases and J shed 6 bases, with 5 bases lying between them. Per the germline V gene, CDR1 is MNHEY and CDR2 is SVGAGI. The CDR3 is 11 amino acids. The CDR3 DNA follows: TGTGCCAGCAGTTACGGCGGCGAGCAGTACTTC. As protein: CASSYGGEQYF.

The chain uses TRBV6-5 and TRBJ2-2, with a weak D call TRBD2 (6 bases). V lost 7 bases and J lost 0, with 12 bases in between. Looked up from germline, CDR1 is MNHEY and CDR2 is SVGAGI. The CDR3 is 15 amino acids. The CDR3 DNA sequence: TGTGCCAGCACCAGTGGAGGGACGAACACCGGGGAGCTGTTTTTT. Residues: CASTSGGTNTGELFF.

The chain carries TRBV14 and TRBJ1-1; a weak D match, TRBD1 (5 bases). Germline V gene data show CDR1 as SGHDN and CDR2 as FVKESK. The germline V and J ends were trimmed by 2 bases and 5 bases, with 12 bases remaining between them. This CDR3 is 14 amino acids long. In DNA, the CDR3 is TGTGCCAGCAGCCAACGGCCGCGACAGACTGAAGCTTTCTTT. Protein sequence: CASSQRPRQTEAFF.

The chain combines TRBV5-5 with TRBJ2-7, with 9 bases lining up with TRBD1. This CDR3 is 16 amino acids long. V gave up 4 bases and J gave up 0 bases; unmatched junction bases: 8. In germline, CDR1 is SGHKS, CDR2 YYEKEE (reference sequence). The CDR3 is CASSRPGTGSSYEQYF. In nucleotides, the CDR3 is TGTGCCAGCAGCCGCCCGGGGACAGGGAGCTCCTACGAGCAGTACTTC.

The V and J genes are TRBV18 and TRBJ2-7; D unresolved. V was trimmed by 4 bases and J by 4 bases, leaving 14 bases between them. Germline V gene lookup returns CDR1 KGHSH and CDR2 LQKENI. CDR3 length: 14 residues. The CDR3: CASSRAGSGYEQYF. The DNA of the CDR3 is TGTGCCAGCTCACGCGCAGGCTCTGGGTACGAGCAGTACTTC.

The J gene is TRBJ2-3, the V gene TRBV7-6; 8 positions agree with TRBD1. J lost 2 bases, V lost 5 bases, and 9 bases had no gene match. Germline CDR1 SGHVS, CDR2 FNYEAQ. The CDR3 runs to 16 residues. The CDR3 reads CASSQTGQGLTDTQYF. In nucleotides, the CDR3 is TGTGCCAGCAGCCAGACAGGACAGGGTCTCACAGATACGCAGTATTTT.

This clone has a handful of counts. CDR3: CASSLRGIYEQYF. CDR3 bases: TGTGCCAGCAGCTTGCGGGGGATCTACGAGCAGTACTTC. The rearrangement uses TRBV5-4 and TRBJ2-7; D might be TRBD2 (6 bases). This CDR3 has 13 amino acids. The ends were cut back, 1 base at V and 3 bases at J, with 8 bases in the middle. The germline V gene encodes CDR1 SGHNT and CDR2 YYREEE (reference sequence). Full variable domain (remainder filled in from reference TRBV5-4 and TRBJ2-7): ETGVTQSPTHLIKTRGQQVTLRCSSQSGHNTVSWYQQALGQGPQFIFQYYREEENGRGNFPPRFSGLQFPNYSSELNVNALELDDSALYLCASSLRGIYEQYFGPGTRLTVT.

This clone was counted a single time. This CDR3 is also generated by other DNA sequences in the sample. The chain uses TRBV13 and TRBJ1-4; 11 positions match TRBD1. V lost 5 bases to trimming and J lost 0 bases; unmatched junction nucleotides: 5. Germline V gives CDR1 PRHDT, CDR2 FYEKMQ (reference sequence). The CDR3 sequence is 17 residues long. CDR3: CASSGPGQGATNEKLFF. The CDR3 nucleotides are TGTGCCAGCAGCGGGCCGGGACAGGGGGCAACTAATGAAAAACTGTTTTTT.

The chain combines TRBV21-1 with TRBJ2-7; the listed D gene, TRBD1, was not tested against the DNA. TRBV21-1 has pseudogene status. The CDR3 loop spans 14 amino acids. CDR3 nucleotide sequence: TGTGCCAGCAGCAAAGGAGACAGGGGCCACGAGCAGTACTTC. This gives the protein CASSKGDRGHEQYF.

In DNA form, the CDR3 reads TGTGCCAGTACCCCATCCCCAGGGCTGGGTGAGCAGTTCTTC. Translated, it gives CASTPSPGLGEQFF. The chain combines TRBV19 with TRBJ2-1; TRBD1 is a possible D gene (5 bases). V dropped 7 bases and J dropped 9 bases, with 19 bases sitting between them. The CDR3 extends over 14 amino acids. From germline, CDR1 is LNHDA and CDR2 SQIVND (reference sequence).

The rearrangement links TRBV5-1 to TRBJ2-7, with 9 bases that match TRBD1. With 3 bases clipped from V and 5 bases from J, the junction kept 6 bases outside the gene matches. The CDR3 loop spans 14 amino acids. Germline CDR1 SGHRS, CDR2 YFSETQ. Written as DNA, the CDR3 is TGCGCCAGCAGCTCCGGACAGGGGCCTGACGAGCAGTACTTC. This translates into CASSSGQGPDEQYF. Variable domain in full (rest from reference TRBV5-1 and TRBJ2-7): KAGVTQTPRYLIKTRGQQVTLSCSPISGHRSVSWYQQTPGQGLQFLFEYFSETQRNKGNFPGRFSGRQFSNSRSEMNVSTLELGDSALYLCASSSGQGPDEQYFGPGTRLTVT.

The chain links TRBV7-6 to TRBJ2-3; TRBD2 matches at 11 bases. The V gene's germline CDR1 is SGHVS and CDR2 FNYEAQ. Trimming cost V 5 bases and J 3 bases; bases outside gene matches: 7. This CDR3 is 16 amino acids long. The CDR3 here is CASSQGLAGGTDTQYF. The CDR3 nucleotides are TGTGCCAGCAGCCAGGGGTTAGCGGGGGGGACAGATACGCAGTATTTT. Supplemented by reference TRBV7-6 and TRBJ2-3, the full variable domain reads GAGVSQSPRYKVTKRGQDVALRCDPISGHVSLYWYRQALGQGPEFLTYFNYEAQQDKSGLPNDRFSAERPEGSISTLTIQRTEQRDSAMYRCASSQGLAGGTDTQYFGPGTRLTVL.

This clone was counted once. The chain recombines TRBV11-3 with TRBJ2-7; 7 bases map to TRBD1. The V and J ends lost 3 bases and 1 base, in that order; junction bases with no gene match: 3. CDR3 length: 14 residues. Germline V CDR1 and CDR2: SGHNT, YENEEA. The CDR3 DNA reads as TGTGCCAGCAGCTTGGGCAGGGGGTCCTACGAGCAGTACTTC. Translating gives CASSLGRGSYEQYF.